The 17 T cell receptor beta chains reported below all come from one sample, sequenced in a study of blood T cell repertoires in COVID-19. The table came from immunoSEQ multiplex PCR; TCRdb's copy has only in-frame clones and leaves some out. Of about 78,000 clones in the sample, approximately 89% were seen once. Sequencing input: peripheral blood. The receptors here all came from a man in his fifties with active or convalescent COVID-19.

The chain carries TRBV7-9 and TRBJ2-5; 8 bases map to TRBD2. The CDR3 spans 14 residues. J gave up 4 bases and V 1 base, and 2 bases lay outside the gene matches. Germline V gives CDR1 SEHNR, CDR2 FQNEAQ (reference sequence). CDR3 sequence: CASSLGLAGETQYF. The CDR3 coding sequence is TGTGCCAGCAGCTTAGGCCTAGCGGGAGAGACCCAGTACTTC.

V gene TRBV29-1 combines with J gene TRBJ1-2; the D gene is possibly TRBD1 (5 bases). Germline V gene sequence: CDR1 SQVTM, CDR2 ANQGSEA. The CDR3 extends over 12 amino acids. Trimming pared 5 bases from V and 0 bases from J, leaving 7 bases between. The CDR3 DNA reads TGCAGCGTTCCCAGGGCTAACTATGGCTACACCTTC. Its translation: CSVPRANYGYTF.

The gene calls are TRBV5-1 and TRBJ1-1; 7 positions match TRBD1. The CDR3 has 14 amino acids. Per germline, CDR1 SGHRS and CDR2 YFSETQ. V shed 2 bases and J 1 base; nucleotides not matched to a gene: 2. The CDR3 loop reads CASSLQGQNTEAFF. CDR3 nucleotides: TGCGCCAGCAGCTTACAGGGGCAGAACACTGAAGCTTTCTTT. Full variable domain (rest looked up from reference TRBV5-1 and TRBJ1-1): KAGVTQTPRYLIKTRGQQVTLSCSPISGHRSVSWYQQTPGQGLQFLFEYFSETQRNKGNFPGRFSGRQFSNSRSEMNVSTLELGDSALYLCASSLQGQNTEAFFGQGTRLTVV.

The CDR3 sequence: CSVEVGQGARTETQYF. Written as DNA, the CDR3 is TGCAGCGTTGAAGTGGGACAGGGGGCGCGTACAGAGACCCAGTACTTC. The chain recombines TRBV29-1 with TRBJ2-5; TRBD1 agrees at 12 bases. The CDR3 has 16 amino acids. The germline V gene encodes CDR1 SQVTM and CDR2 ANQGSEA. With V trimmed by 1 base and J by 4 bases, 7 bases remained unmatched. The whole variable domain, remainder taken from reference TRBV29-1 and TRBJ2-5, is SAVISQKPSRDICQRGTSLTIQCQVDSQVTMMFWYRQQPGQSLTLIATANQGSEATYESGFVIDKFPISRPNLTFSTLTVSNMSPEDSSIYLCSVEVGQGARTETQYFGPGTRLLVL.

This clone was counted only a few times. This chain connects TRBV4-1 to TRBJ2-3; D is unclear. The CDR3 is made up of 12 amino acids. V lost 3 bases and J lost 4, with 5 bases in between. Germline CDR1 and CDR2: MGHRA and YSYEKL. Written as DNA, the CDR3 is TGCGCCAGCAGCCATCTTGCAGATACGCAGTATTTT. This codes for CASSHLADTQYF.

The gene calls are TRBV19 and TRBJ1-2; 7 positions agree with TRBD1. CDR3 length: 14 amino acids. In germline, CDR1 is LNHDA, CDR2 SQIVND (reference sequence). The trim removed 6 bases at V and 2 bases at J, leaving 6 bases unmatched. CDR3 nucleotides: TGTGCCAGTAGGGCCCTACAGGGGAACTATGGCTACACCTTC. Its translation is CASRALQGNYGYTF.

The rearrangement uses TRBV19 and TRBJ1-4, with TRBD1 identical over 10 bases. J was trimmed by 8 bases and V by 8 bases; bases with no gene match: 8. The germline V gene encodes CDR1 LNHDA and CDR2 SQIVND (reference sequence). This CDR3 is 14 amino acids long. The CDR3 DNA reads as TGTGCCAGTGGCGCTGGACAGGGGGTAGAAAAACTGTTTTTT. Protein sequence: CASGAGQGVEKLFF.

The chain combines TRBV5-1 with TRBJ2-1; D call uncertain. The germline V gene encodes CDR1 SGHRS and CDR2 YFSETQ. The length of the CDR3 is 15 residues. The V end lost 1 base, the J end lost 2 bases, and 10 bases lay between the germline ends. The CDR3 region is CASSLQAVTYNEQFF. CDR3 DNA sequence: TGCGCCAGCAGCTTGCAGGCCGTCACCTACAATGAGCAGTTCTTC.

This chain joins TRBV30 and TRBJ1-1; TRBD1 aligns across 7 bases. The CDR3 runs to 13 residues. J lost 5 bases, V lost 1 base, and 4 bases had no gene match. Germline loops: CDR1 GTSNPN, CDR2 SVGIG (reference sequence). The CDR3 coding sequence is TGTGCCTGGAGTGGACAGGGAAATACTGAAGCTTTCTTT. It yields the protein CAWSGQGNTEAFF.

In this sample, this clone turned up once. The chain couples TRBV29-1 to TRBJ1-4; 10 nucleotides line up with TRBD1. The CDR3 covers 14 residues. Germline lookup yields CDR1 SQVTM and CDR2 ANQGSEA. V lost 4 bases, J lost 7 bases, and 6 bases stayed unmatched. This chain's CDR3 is CSVGTGGGIEKLFF. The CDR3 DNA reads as TGCAGCGTTGGGACAGGGGGAGGTATTGAAAAACTGTTTTTT.

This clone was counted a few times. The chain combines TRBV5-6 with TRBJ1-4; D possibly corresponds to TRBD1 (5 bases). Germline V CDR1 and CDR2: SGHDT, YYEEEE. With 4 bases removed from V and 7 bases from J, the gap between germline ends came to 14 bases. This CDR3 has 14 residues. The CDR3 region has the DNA TGTGCCAGCAGCCTACAGACCGGGGGTGAAAAACTGTTTTTT. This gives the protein CASSLQTGGEKLFF.

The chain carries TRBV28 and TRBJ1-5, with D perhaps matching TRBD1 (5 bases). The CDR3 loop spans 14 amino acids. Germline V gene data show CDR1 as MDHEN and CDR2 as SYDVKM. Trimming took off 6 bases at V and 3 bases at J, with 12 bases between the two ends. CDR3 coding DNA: TGTGCCAGCAGCGGGGGGGGTTCCAATCAGCCCCAGCATTTT. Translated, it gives CASSGGGSNQPQHF.

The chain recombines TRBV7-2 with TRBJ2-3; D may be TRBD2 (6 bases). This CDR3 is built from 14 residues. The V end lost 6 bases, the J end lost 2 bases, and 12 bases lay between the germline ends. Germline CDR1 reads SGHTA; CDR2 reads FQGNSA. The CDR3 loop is CASRLAPLTDTQYF. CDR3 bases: TGTGCCAGCAGACTAGCTCCGCTCACAGATACGCAGTATTTT.

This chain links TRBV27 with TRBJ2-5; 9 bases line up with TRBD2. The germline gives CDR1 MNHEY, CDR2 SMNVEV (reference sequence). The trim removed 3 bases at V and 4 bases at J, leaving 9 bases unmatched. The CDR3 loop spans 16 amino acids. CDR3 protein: CASSFARGGVGETQYF. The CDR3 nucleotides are TGTGCCAGCAGTTTTGCTCGCGGGGGGGTTGGAGAGACCCAGTACTTC.

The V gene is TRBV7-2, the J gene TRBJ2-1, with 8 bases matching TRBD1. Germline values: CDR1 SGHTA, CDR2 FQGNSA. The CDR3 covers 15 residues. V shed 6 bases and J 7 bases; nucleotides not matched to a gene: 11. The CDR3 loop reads CASSSQTGVSNEQFF. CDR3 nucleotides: TGTGCCAGCAGTTCTCAGACAGGGGTATCGAATGAGCAGTTCTTC. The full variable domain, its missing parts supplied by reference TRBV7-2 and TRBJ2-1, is GAGVSQSPSNKVTEKGKDVELRCDPISGHTALYWYRQSLGQGLEFLIYFQGNSAPDKSGLPSDRFSAERTGGSVSTLTIQRTQQEDSAVYLCASSSQTGVSNEQFFGPGTRLTVL.

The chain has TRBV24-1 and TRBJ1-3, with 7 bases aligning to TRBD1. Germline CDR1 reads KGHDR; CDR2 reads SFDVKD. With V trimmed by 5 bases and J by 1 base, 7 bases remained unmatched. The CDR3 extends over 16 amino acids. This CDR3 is CATSANPQGSGNTIYF. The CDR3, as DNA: TGTGCCACCAGTGCTAACCCACAGGGGTCTGGAAACACCATATATTTT.

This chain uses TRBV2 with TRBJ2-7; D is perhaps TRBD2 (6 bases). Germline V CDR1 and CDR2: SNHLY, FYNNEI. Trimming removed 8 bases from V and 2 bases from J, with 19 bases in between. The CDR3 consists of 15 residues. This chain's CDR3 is CASGNAAGSTYEQYF. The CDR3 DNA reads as TGTGCCAGCGGTAACGCTGCCGGGAGTACCTACGAGCAGTACTTC.